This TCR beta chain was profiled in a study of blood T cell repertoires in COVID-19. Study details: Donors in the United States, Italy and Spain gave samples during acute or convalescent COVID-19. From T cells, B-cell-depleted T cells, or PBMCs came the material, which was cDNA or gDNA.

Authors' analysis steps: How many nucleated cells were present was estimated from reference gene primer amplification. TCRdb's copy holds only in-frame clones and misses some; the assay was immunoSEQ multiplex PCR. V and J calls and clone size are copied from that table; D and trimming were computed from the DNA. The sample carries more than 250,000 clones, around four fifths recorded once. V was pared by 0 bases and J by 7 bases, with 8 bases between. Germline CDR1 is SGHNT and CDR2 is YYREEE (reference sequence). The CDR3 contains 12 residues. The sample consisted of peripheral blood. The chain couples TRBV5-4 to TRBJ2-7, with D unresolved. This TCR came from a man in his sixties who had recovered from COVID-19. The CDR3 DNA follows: TGTGCCAGCAGCTTGGGAAATCGGGAGCAGTACTTC. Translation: CASSLGNREQYF.